A selection of T cell receptor beta chains follows, all from one sample in a study of cytomegalovirus exposure and HLA in healthy donors. Here immunoSEQ multiplex PCR was the method, and the copy in TCRdb shows in-frame clones only, minus some. The repertoire holds about 130,000 clones, with around 71% as singletons. Sequenced material: PBMCs. All receptors come from a woman aged 55-70 years in good health and CMV-seropositive. CDR3s include the opening cysteine and the closing phenylalanine or tryptophan. A D gene is named only where the DNA matches it firmly. Where a row states a size, it is once, few, many or the class of an expanded clone; other rows omit it.

d_call clone_size j_call v_call cdr3_length cdr3_nt cdr3_aa
TRBD2 NA TRBJ2-1 TRBV7-3 16 TGTGCCAGCAGCTTTTCCCAGCGGGGGGGTTACAATGAGCAGTTCTTC CASSFSQRGGYNEQFF
TRBD1 NA TRBJ2-7 TRBV25-1 16 TGTGCCAGCAGTGAATCCGGACAGGGGACGTCCTACGAGCAGTACTTC CASSESGQGTSYEQYF
NA NA TRBJ2-1 TRBV7-7 15 TGTGCTAGCAGCTTACTCCCACAGGGTTACAATGAGCAGTTCTTC CASSLLPQGYNEQFF
TRBD2 few TRBJ2-3 TRBV25-1 15 TGTGCCAGCAGTGGAGCAGCGGGGGCTTCAGATACGCAGTATTTT CASSGAAGASDTQYF
TRBD1 NA TRBJ1-5 TRBV13 15 TGTGCCAGCAGTGAACAGGGGGCAGGGAATCAGCCCCAGCATTTT CASSEQGAGNQPQHF
TRBD2 NA TRBJ2-1 TRBV13 16 TGTGCCAGCAGCTCGAGCCTAGCGGGGTTTTACAATGAGCAGTTCTTC CASSSSLAGFYNEQFF
NA NA TRBJ2-7 TRBV5-4 14 TGTGCCAGCAGCTTGTTCGAGAGCTCCTACGAGCAGTACTTC CASSLFESSYEQYF
TRBD1 NA TRBJ2-5 TRBV2 13 TGTGCCAGCAACGAGGACAGGGCGGAGACCCAGTACTTC CASNEDRAETQYF
NA NA TRBJ1-5 TRBV6-1 13 TGTGCCAGCAGTGAAGTACAAGATCAGCCCCAGCATTTT CASSEVQDQPQHF
NA NA TRBJ2-1 TRBV27 16 TGTGCCAGCAGCCCGGCCACGGGAATCCCCGGTAATGAGCAGTTCTTC CASSPATGIPGNEQFF
NA NA TRBJ2-7 TRBV5-1 13 TGCGCCAGCCGTCCGGTCTCTGCCTACGAGCAGTACTTC CASRPVSAYEQYF
TRBD2 few TRBJ2-5 TRBV5-4 16 TGTGCCAGCAGCCCAGTAGGGCGGGGGGGCCGGGAGACCCAGTACTTC CASSPVGRGGRETQYF
NA few TRBJ2-7 TRBV2 12 TGTGCCAGCAAGTTAGTATCCTACGAGCAGTACTTC CASKLVSYEQYF
NA few TRBJ2-3 TRBV21-1 15 TGTGCCAGCAGCAAGGGGGGGCTGGTTACAGATACGCAGTATTTT CASSKGGLVTDTQYF
NA NA TRBJ1-5 TRBV5-6 14 TGTGCCAGCAGCTTGGGGGGAGGGACTCAGCCCCAGCATTTT CASSLGGGTQPQHF
NA NA TRBJ2-5 TRBV5-6 13 TGTGCCAGCAGCTATACTAGTACCGAGACCCAGTACTTC CASSYTSTETQYF
TRBD1 NA TRBJ1-5 TRBV5-6 14 TGTGCCAGCAGCGAGGGTGCAGGGGGTCAGCCCCAGCATTTT CASSEGAGGQPQHF
TRBD1 NA TRBJ1-2 TRBV14 14 TGTGCCAGCAGCCAGAACAGGGGCGGCTATGGCTACACCTTC CASSQNRGGYGYTF
NA NA TRBJ1-2 TRBV7-2 13 TGTGCCAGCAGCTTAGCGGGCGGGGGGAGTGACACCTTC CASSLAGGGSDTF
NA NA TRBJ1-1 TRBV6-5 14 TGTGCCAGCAGTTTACAGACGTGGAACACTGAAGCTTTCTTT CASSLQTWNTEAFF
TRBD2 NA TRBJ2-3 TRBV5-1 14 TGCGCCAGCAACCCAGCGGGGGCCACAGATACGCAGTATTTT CASNPAGATDTQYF
NA once TRBJ2-5 TRBV15 16 TGTGCCACCAGCAGAGAACGGAACAGGGTCAGGGAGACCCAGTACTTC CATSRERNRVRETQYF
NA NA TRBJ2-3 TRBV5-1 14 TGCGCCAGCAGCTTGGAGGACTTCAGGGATACGCAGTATTTT CASSLEDFRDTQYF
NA NA TRBJ2-4 TRBV5-4 16 TGTGCCAGCAGCTTAGCGGACGGACGAGCCAAAAACATTCAGTACTTC CASSLADGRAKNIQYF
TRBD1 once TRBJ1-6 TRBV4-1 15 TGCGCCAGCAGCCACCCGACAGGGATCAATTCACCCCTCCACTTT CASSHPTGINSPLHF
TRBD1 NA TRBJ1-2 TRBV6-5 14 TGTGCCAGCAGAGAGGACAGGGTACACTATGGCTACACCTTC CASREDRVHYGYTF
NA NA TRBJ1-2 TRBV6-4 14 TGTGCCAGCAGTGACGGGGCGACGGACTATGGCTACACCTTC CASSDGATDYGYTF
NA NA TRBJ2-3 TRBV6-1 14 TGTGCCAGCAGTGAAGACAGGGTAGTCGATACGCAGTATTTT CASSEDRVVDTQYF
NA NA TRBJ1-1 TRBV16 15 TGTGCCAGCAGCCGGTTGGGGACTGGGAACACTGAAGCTTTCTTT CASSRLGTGNTEAFF
TRBD1 NA TRBJ2-7 TRBV2 13 TGTGCCAGCACGGGACAGGGAAGTGGGCTGCGATACTTC CASTGQGSGLRYF